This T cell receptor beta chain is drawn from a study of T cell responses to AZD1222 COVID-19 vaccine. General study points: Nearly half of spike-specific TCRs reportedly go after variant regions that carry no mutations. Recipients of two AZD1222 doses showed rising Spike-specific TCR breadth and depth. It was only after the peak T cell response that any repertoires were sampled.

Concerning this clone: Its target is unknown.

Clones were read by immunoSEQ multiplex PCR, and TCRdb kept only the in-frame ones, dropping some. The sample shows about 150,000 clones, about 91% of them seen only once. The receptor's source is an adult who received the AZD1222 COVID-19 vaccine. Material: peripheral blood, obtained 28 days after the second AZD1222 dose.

The CDR3 DNA is TGCAGCGTGGTGGACATGAATGCTTACGAGCAGTACTTC. Translating it yields CSVVDMNAYEQYF. This chain joins TRBV29-1 and TRBJ2-7; D is possibly TRBD1 (5 bases). V lost 6 bases and J lost 4, with 16 bases in between. The CDR3 is made up of 13 amino acids. Germline V gives CDR1 SQVTM, CDR2 ANQGSEA.